What follows is one T cell receptor beta chain and its context. What it binds is not known. The data originate from a study of T cells expressing NK-cell markers. Overall study: Each TCR beta repertoire originated in sorted T cells that were CD3+CD56+NKG2C+, CD3+CD56+NKG2C- or CD3+CD56-NKG2C+. HCMV seropositivity marked most of the eight sequenced donors; one was seronegative. Findings of the study overall: Among CD8+ T cells from over 5 donors, dominant NKG2C+ clonotypes accounted for about 1.0-7.0%.

Per the germline V gene, CDR1 is LGHDT and CDR2 is YNNKEL (reference sequence). CDR3 length equals 16 residues. Each CDR3 protein gets one entry in TCRdb, which reprocessed the 5' RACE reads and gives no DNA. Recorded here are 90,000 to 130,000 distinct CDR3 sequences; the top ten clones represent around 20%. The material sequenced was blood T cells: a sorted CD56 or NKG2C T cell subset, CD4+ or CD8+ T cells, or bulk PBMC T cells (not recorded which). The rearrangement links TRBV3-1 to TRBJ2-7; TCRdb outputs TRBD1, but without DNA this stays unchecked. This receptor was obtained from a woman between 18 and 70 years old in good health. The CDR3 is CASSQDGQSPPYEQYF.